The 25 T cell receptor beta chains below were found in one sample sequenced in a study of blood T cell repertoires in COVID-19. Here immunoSEQ multiplex PCR was the method, and the copy in TCRdb shows in-frame clones only, minus some. The sample holds about 220,000 clones, 86% seen once. The material sequenced was peripheral blood. The receptors were gathered from a woman aged 25 to 39 who had recovered from COVID-19.

The DNA for the CDR3 is TGTGCCAGCAGTTTTCAGGGTCCCTCACCCCTCCACTTT. It yields the protein CASSFQGPSPLHF. The chain combines TRBV12-3 or TRBV12-4 with TRBJ1-6, with D tentatively TRBD1 (5 bases). The ends were cut back, 3 bases at V and 10 bases at J, with 10 bases in the middle. The CDR3 totals 13 residues.

V is TRBV5-4 and J is TRBJ2-1, with 8 nucleotides matching TRBD2. J gave up 6 bases and V 2 bases, and 7 bases lay outside the gene matches. In germline, CDR1 is SGHNT, CDR2 YYREEE (reference sequence). There are 15 residues in the CDR3. For the CDR3, the DNA is TGTGCCAGCAGCTTTCGGGGACTAGTCCTCAATGAGCAGTTCTTC. The encoded protein is CASSFRGLVLNEQFF.

V usage is TRBV6-1 and J usage is TRBJ1-4, with D hard to call. V lost 1 base to trimming and J lost 4 bases, with 10 bases between them. This CDR3 spans 15 amino acids. Germline values: CDR1 MNHNS, CDR2 SASEGT. The CDR3 is CASSEGQARNEKLFF. The CDR3 nucleotides read TGTGCCAGCAGTGAAGGGCAGGCGCGTAATGAAAAACTGTTTTTT.

The genes are TRBV15 and TRBJ1-2; possible D gene TRBD1, 5 bases. Germline CDR1 reads LNHNV; CDR2 reads YYDKDF (reference sequence). This CDR3 comprises 14 residues. V was shortened by 4 bases and J by 2 bases, with 11 bases between the two germline ends. CDR3 protein: CATSTGLSNYGYTF. CDR3 DNA sequence: TGTGCCACCAGCACAGGGCTCTCGAACTATGGCTACACCTTC.

The chain combines TRBV3-1 (or the pseudogene TRBV3-2) with TRBJ2-1; D possibly corresponds to TRBD2 (5 bases). V lost 0 bases and J 3 bases, leaving 12 bases between the germline ends. Looked up from germline, CDR1 is LGHDT and CDR2 is YNNKEL (reference sequence). This CDR3 has 16 amino acids. The CDR3 reads CASSQERGLLYNEQFF. CDR3 DNA sequence: TGTGCCAGCAGCCAAGAGAGAGGACTTCTCTACAATGAGCAGTTCTTC.

V and J are TRBV7-2 and TRBJ1-6; TRBD1 agrees at 7 bases. This CDR3 spans 14 amino acids. CDR1 and CDR2 (germline): SGHTA, FQGNSA. V was pared by 4 bases and J by 8 bases, with 5 bases of the junction left unmatched. This chain's CDR3 is CASSSTGSDSPLHF. The CDR3, as DNA: TGTGCCAGCAGCTCGACAGGGTCGGATTCACCCCTCCACTTT.

V is TRBV4-2 and J is TRBJ2-5; 8 bases map to TRBD2. With 0 bases clipped from V and 1 base from J, the junction kept 7 bases outside the gene matches. The CDR3 totals 17 residues. The germline V gene has CDR1 LGHNA and CDR2 YNFKEQ. CDR3 DNA sequence: TGTGCCAGCAGCCAAGATAGGGGCGGGGGGAGCCAAGAGACCCAGTACTTC. As protein: CASSQDRGGGSQETQYF.

The chain joins TRBV6-5 to TRBJ1-2; D not certain. The germline gives CDR1 MNHEY, CDR2 SVGAGI. The V gene lost 2 bases and the J gene lost 5 bases, with 12 bases spanning the gap. The CDR3 is 14 residues long. CDR3 loop: CASSYVGAGYGYTF. In nucleotides, the CDR3 is TGTGCCAGCAGTTACGTGGGCGCGGGGTATGGCTACACCTTC.

This chain connects TRBV2 to TRBJ2-3; D unresolved. V lost 4 bases to trimming and J lost 2 bases, with 13 bases between them. CDR3 length: 15 residues. Germline-derived CDR1 and CDR2 are SNHLY and FYNNEI. For the CDR3, the DNA is TGTGCCAGCAGTGTGGCGCGGCTCAACACAGATACGCAGTATTTT. Residues: CASSVARLNTDTQYF. Full variable domain (missing parts from reference TRBV2 and TRBJ2-3): EPEVTQTPSHQVTQMGQEVILRCVPISNHLYFYWYRQILGQKVEFLVSFYNNEISEKSEIFDDQFSVERPDGSNFTLKIRSTKLEDSAMYFCASSVARLNTDTQYFGPGTRLTVL.

The rearrangement links TRBV6-5 to TRBJ1-2; a possible D gene is TRBD1 (6 bases). The V end was cut by 2 bases, the J end by 4 bases, with 14 bases between. The CDR3 runs to 15 residues. Germline CDR1 and CDR2: MNHEY and SVGAGI. In DNA, the CDR3 is TGTGCCAGCAGTTACCTTTCAGGGGCTCTCTATGGCTACACCTTC. Translating gives CASSYLSGALYGYTF.

The chain links TRBV10-1 to TRBJ1-5, with 12 bases identical to TRBD1. Germline CDR1 and CDR2: WNHNN and SYGVQD (reference sequence). The CDR3 contains 17 residues. V shed 6 bases and J 7 bases; nucleotides not matched to a gene: 13. The CDR3: CASRITGQGARRQPQHF. The CDR3 DNA reads TGCGCCAGCAGGATAACGGGACAGGGGGCGCGTAGACAGCCCCAGCATTTT.

The chain has TRBV4-2 and TRBJ2-2, with 8 bases matching TRBD2. Germline CDR1 is LGHNA and CDR2 is YNFKEQ. The ends lost 0 bases at V and 4 bases at J; junction bases unmatched: 1. The CDR3 loop spans 15 amino acids. The CDR3, as DNA: TGTGCCAGCAGCCAAGAAGCGGGGGCCACCGGGGAGCTGTTTTTT. Translation gives CASSQEAGATGELFF.

J is TRBJ2-7 and V is TRBV6-2 or TRBV6-3; TRBD2 agrees at 8 bases. The junction had 16 bases not matched to a gene; V was cut back by 4 bases and J by 2 bases. CDR1 and CDR2 (germline): MNHEY, SVGEGT. The CDR3 loop spans 18 amino acids. The CDR3 bases are TGTGCCAGCAGTTTCTCCGCCTTCCCCGCGGGGGGAACCTACGAGCAGTACTTC. Translated, it gives CASSFSAFPAGGTYEQYF.

On this clone itself: An end of the junction differs from the germline gene, which may be a read error. The chain carries TRBV5-5 and TRBJ2-5, with D maybe TRBD1 (6 bases). Germline loops: CDR1 SGHKS, CDR2 YYEKEE (reference sequence). The CDR3 has 15 residues. The chain's CDR3 is CASRLDPRGPETQYF. CDR3 DNA: TGTGCCAGCAGGTTGGACCCCAGGGGCCCAGAGACCCAGTACTTC.

The chain has TRBV7-9 and TRBJ2-7, with 10 bases that match TRBD2. Germline CDR1 is SEHNR and CDR2 is FQNEAQ (reference sequence). Trimming cost V 5 bases and J 4 bases; bases outside gene matches: 11. The CDR3 is 16 amino acids. CDR3 DNA: TGTGCCAGCAGCATACGAGCGGGGGGGTTCCCGTACGAGCAGTACTTC. Translation: CASSIRAGGFPYEQYF.

The genes are TRBV7-9 and TRBJ2-1, with 9 bases that match TRBD2. This CDR3 contains 16 residues. Looked up from germline, CDR1 is SEHNR and CDR2 is FQNEAQ (reference sequence). The junction had 9 bases not matched to a gene; V was cut back by 3 bases and J by 6 bases. The CDR3 region has the DNA TGTGCCAGCAGCTTGGGGGCAAGCGGGGGGCGCAATGAGCAGTTCTTC. Protein product: CASSLGASGGRNEQFF.

The chain is built from TRBV27 and TRBJ2-1; 8 bases align to TRBD1. The V and J ends lost 2 bases and 5 bases, in that order; junction bases with no gene match: 2. Germline V CDR1 and CDR2: MNHEY, SMNVEV (reference sequence). The CDR3 has 14 residues. The CDR3 region is CASSLDRGDNEQFF. In nucleotides, the CDR3 is TGTGCCAGCAGTTTAGACAGGGGAGACAATGAGCAGTTCTTC.

The CDR3 nucleotides are TGCGCCAGCAGCCAAGAAGGGCCGGGACTAGCGGGGGCCACAGATACGCAGTATTTT. As protein: CASSQEGPGLAGATDTQYF. The chain recombines TRBV4-3 with TRBJ2-3; 14 nucleotides line up with TRBD2. Per the germline V gene, CDR1 is LGHNA and CDR2 is YSLEER. V was clipped by 0 bases and J by 2 bases; unmatched bases: 7. CDR3 length: 19 amino acids.

The chain is built from TRBV6-5 and TRBJ2-3; the match to TRBD1 covers 8 bases. V shed 6 bases, J shed 2 bases, and the junction held 7 bases outside the gene matches. This CDR3 comprises 15 residues. CDR1 MNHEY and CDR2 SVGAGI come from the germline V gene. The CDR3 loop reads CASSSGTGATDTQYF. The CDR3 nucleotides are TGTGCCAGCAGCTCCGGGACAGGCGCCACAGATACGCAGTATTTT.

The chain recombines TRBV7-6 with TRBJ2-7; TRBD1 might be the D (7 bases). V lost 4 bases and J 7 bases, leaving 11 bases between the germline ends. This CDR3 has 12 amino acids. Germline CDR1 SGHVS, CDR2 FNYEAQ. The CDR3 region has the DNA TGTGCCAGCAGCTCCGCAGGGGGGGAGCAGTACTTC. The encoded protein is CASSSAGGEQYF.

The genes are TRBV19 and TRBJ2-3, with 8 bases identical to TRBD1. The CDR3 has 16 residues. The V gene's germline CDR1 is LNHDA and CDR2 SQIVND (reference sequence). V lost 1 base to trimming and J lost 5 bases; unmatched junction nucleotides: 8. The DNA of the CDR3 is TGTGCCAGTAGTATAGGCAGACCAGGGGGCGTAGATACGCAGTATTTT. Its translation is CASSIGRPGGVDTQYF. Using reference TRBV19 and TRBJ2-3 for the parts outside the CDR3, the full variable domain is DGGITQSPKYLFRKEGQNVTLSCEQNLNHDAMYWYRQDPGQGLRLIYYSQIVNDFQKGDIAEGYSVSREKKESFPLTVTSAQKNPTAFYLCASSIGRPGGVDTQYFGPGTRLTVL.

In its sample, this clone was seen once. The J gene is TRBJ2-5, the V gene TRBV6-5; the match to TRBD2 covers 11 bases. Germline CDR1 MNHEY, CDR2 SVGAGI. This CDR3 is built from 14 residues. V gave up 6 bases and J gave up 4 bases; unmatched junction bases: 4. In DNA form, the CDR3 reads TGTGCCAGCAGCTTAGCGGGGGGGATAGAGACCCAGTACTTC. Translated: CASSLAGGIETQYF.

This sequence joins TRBV30 and TRBJ1-1; weak D call: TRBD1 (6 bases). Germline CDR1 GTSNPN, CDR2 SVGIG (reference sequence). Trimming removed 1 base at V and 4 bases at J, with 10 bases between. This CDR3 spans 13 amino acids. CDR3 DNA: TGTGCCTGGAGTGAGACAGGTCTCACTGAAGCTTTCTTT. Protein product: CAWSETGLTEAFF. Full variable domain (missing parts from reference TRBV30 and TRBJ1-1): SQTIHQWPATLVQPVGSPLSLECTVEGTSNPNLYWYRQAAGRGLQLLFYSVGIGQISSEVPQNLSASRPQDRQFILSSKKLLLSDSGFYLCAWSETGLTEAFFGQGTRLTVV.

The rearrangement links TRBV4-1 to TRBJ2-7; 7 bases are a match to TRBD1. The J segment lost 3 bases and the V segment lost 1 base, leaving 6 bases of the junction unmatched. The CDR3 sequence is 15 residues long. Germline CDR1 and CDR2: MGHRA and YSYEKL. The CDR3 nucleotides are TGCGCCAGCAGCCAAGGACAGGGAAGACTCTACGAGCAGTACTTC. Its protein is CASSQGQGRLYEQYF.

The V call is TRBV9, the J call TRBJ2-5; TRBD1 aligns across 7 bases. From germline, CDR1 is SGDLS and CDR2 YYNGEE. The V segment lost 5 bases and the J segment 3 bases; nucleotides outside the gene matches: 7. The CDR3 totals 14 residues. For the CDR3, the DNA is TGTGCCAGCAGTAGACAGGGATTAGAAGAGACCCAGTACTTC. This codes for CASSRQGLEETQYF.